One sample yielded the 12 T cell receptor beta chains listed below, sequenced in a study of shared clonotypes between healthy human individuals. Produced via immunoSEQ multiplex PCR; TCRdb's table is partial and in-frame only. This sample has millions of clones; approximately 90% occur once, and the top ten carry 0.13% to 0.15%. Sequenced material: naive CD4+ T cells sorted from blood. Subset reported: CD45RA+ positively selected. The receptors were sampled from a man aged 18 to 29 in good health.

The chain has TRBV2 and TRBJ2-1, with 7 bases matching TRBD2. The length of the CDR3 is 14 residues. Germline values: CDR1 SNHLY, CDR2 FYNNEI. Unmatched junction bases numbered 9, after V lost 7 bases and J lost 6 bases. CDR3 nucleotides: TGTGCCAGCACCTCTAGCGGTTTATCCAATGAGCAGTTCTTC. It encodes CASTSSGLSNEQFF.

Here the CDR3 reads CASSLLLAGGGTDTQYF. The CDR3 bases are TGTGCCAGCAGCCTGCTACTAGCGGGGGGGGGCACAGATACGCAGTATTTT. J is TRBJ2-3 and V is TRBV13; 13 bases agree with TRBD2. The length of the CDR3 is 17 residues. Looked up from germline, CDR1 is PRHDT and CDR2 is FYEKMQ (reference sequence). The ends lost 5 bases at V and 1 base at J; junction bases unmatched: 6.

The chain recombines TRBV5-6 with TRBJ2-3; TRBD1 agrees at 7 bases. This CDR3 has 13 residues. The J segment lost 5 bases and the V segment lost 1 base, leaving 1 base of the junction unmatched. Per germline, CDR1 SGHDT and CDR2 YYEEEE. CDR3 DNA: TGTGCCAGCAGCTTGTCAGGGGGAGATACGCAGTATTTT. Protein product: CASSLSGGDTQYF.

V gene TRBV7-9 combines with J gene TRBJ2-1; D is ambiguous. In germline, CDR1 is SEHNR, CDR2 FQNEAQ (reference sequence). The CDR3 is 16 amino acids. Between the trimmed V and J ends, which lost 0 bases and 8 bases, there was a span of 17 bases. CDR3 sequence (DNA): TGTGCCAGCAGCTTAGCGTTACGCGGAGCTAATTATGAGCAGTTCTTC. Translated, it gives CASSLALRGANYEQFF.

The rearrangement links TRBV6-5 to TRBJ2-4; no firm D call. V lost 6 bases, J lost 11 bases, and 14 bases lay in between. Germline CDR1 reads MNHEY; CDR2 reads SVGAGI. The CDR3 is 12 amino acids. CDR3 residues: CASSRPLGVQYF. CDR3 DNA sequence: TGTGCCAGCAGCCGCCCCCTCGGTGTTCAGTACTTC.

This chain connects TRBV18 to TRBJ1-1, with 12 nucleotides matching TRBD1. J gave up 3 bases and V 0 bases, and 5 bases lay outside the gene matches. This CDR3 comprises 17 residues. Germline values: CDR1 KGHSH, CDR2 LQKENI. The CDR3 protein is CASSPPGTGGRYTEAFF. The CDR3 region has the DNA TGTGCCAGCTCACCACCAGGGACAGGGGGCCGTTACACTGAAGCTTTCTTT.

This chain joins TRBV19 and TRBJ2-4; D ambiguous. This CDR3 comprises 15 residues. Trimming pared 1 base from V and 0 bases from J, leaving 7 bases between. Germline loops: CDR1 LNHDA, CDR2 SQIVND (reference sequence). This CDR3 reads CASSIVGGAKNIQYF. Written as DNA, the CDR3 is TGTGCCAGTAGTATAGTCGGCGGAGCCAAAAACATTCAGTACTTC.

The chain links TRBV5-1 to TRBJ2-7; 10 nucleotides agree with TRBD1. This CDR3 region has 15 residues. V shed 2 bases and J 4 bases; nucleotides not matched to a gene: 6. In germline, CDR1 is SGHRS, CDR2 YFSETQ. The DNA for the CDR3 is TGCGCCAGCAGCTTCCCGACAGGGGGCATATACGAGCAGTACTTC. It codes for CASSFPTGGIYEQYF.

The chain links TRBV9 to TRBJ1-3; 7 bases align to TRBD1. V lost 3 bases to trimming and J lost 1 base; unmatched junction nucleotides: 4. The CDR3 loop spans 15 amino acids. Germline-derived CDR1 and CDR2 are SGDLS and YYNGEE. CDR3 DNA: TGTGCCAGCAGCGCCCAACAGGGGTCTGGAAACACCATATATTTT. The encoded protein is CASSAQQGSGNTIYF.

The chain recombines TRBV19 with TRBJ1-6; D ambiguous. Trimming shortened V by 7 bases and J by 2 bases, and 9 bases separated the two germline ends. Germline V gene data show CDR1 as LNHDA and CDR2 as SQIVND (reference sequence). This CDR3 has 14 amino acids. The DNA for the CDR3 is TGTGCCAGTACCGCGGGGACCTATAATTCACCCCTCCACTTT. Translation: CASTAGTYNSPLHF.

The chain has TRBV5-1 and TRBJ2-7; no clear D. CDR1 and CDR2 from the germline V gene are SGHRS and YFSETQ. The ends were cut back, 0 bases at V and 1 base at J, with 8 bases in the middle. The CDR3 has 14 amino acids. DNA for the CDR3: TGCGCCAGCAGCTTGGGACCGAAATCCTACGAGCAGTACTTC. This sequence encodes CASSLGPKSYEQYF.

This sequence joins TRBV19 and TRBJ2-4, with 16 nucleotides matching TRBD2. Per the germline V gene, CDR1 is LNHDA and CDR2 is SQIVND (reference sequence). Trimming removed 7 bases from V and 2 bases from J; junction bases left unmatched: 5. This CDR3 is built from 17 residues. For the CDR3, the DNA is TGTGCCAGTATGCCGGGACTAGCGGGGGGGTCCAAAAACATTCAGTACTTC. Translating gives CASMPGLAGGSKNIQYF.